This note documents a single T cell receptor beta chain sequence. Its antigen is still unknown. Clones were read by immunoSEQ multiplex PCR, and TCRdb kept only the in-frame ones, dropping some. The repertoire holds 110,000 or so clones, roughly nine tenths seen once, with approximately 45% in the top ten. Second-dose timings of about 4 or about 12 weeks were pooled. The data derive from a study of T cell responses to AZD1222 COVID-19 vaccine. Study outcomes and limitations: No repertoire was sampled before or during the peak T cell response, only after it. Following two doses of AZD1222, Spike-specific TCR breadth and depth rose. Among vaccine-associated CD4 TCRs, coverage spanned spike, with dominance at 160-218 and 743-854.

CDR1 and CDR2 (germline): MNHNS, SASEGT. The CDR3 has 17 residues. Trimming removed 3 bases from V and 3 bases from J; junction bases left unmatched: 10. The sequence was collected from an adult who received the AZD1222 COVID-19 vaccine. This chain links TRBV6-1 with TRBJ1-4; TRBD1 agrees at 7 bases. This specimen was peripheral blood, taken 28 days after the second AZD1222 dose. CDR3 loop: CASSERLNRGPNEKLFF. The CDR3 coding sequence is TGTGCCAGCAGTGAGCGATTAAACAGGGGACCTAATGAAAAACTGTTTTTT.